The present entry profiles one T cell receptor beta chain with its context. Its antigen is still unknown. The data were taken from a study of T cells expressing NK-cell markers. Whole-study context: Repertoire data for TCR beta were derived from sorted T cells (CD3+CD56+NKG2C+, CD3+CD56+NKG2C- and CD3+CD56-NKG2C+). Among the eight sequenced donors, seven tested HCMV-seropositive and one tested seronegative.

Libraries used 5'RACE template switching adding universal primer site and UMIs. Using the 5' RACE reads, TCRdb records one entry per CDR3 protein without DNA. The repertoire shows 200,000 to 300,000 distinct CDR3 sequences; the top ten hold 4% to 5%. Germline lookup yields CDR1 GTSNPN and CDR2 SVGIG (reference sequence). The CDR3 is 15 residues long. General observations from the study: Clarity on HCMV specificity was lacking for the expanded NKG2C+ T cell clones.

This TCR came from a woman aged 18 to 75 in good health. The rearrangement uses TRBV30 and TRBJ2-6; TCRdb selects TRBD1, and the lack of DNA leaves this call unchecked. The sample was blood T cells: a sorted CD56 or NKG2C T cell subset, CD4+ or CD8+ T cells, or bulk PBMC T cells (not recorded which). CDR3 protein: CAWDRGLSGANVLTF.